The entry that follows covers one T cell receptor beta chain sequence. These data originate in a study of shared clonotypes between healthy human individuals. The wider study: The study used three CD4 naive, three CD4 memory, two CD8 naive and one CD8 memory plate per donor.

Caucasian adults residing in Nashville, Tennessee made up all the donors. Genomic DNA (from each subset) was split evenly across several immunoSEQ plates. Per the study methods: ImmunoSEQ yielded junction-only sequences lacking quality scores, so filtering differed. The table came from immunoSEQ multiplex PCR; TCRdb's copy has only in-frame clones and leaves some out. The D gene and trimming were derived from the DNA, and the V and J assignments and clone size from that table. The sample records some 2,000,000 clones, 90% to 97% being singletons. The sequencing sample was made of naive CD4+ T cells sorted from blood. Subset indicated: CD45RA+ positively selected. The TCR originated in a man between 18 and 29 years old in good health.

In nucleotides, the CDR3 is TGTGCCAGCAGCGTAAGGTCGGCATCGAACACCGGGGAGCTGTTTTTT. As protein: CASSVRSASNTGELFF. The V and J genes are TRBV9 and TRBJ2-2; D remains unclear. Trimming shortened V by 1 base and J by 0 bases, and 10 bases separated the two germline ends. Germline V CDR1 and CDR2: SGDLS, YYNGEE. CDR3 length: 16 amino acids.